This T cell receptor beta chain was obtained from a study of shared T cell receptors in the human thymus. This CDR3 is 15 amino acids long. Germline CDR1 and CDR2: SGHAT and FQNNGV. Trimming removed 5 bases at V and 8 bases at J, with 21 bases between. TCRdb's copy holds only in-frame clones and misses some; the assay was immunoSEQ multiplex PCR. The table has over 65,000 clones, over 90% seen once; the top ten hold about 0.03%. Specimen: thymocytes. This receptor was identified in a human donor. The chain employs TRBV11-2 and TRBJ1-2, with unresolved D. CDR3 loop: CASSMGGLRENGYTF. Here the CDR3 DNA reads TGTGCCAGCAGCATGGGCGGACTTCGAGAAAACGGCTACACCTTC. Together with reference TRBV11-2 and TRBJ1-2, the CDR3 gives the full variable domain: EAGVAQSPRYKIIEKRQSVAFWCNPISGHATLYWYQQILGQGPKLLIQFQNNGVVDDSQLPKDRFSAERLKGVDSTLKIQPAKLEDSAVYLCASSMGGLRENGYTFGSGTRLTVV.